Below, 13 T cell receptor beta chains from the same sample are listed, as sequenced in a study of blood T cell repertoires in COVID-19. Assay: immunoSEQ multiplex PCR; the TCRdb copy retains only in-frame clones and omits some. The top ten clones hold more than 2% of a sample with about 160,000 clones, under 95% of them seen once. Source material: peripheral blood. All receptors derive from a man aged 18-30 years with acute or convalescent COVID-19.

V is TRBV5-1 and J is TRBJ1-2; D might be TRBD1 (6 bases). This CDR3 comprises 17 residues. V lost 0 bases to trimming and J lost 8 bases, with 23 bases between them. The germline V gene has CDR1 SGHRS and CDR2 YFSETQ. DNA of the CDR3: TGCGCCAGCAGCTTGGCGGCCTCGGGGGGCGCGTCAGGAGGCTACACCTTC. Amino acid sequence: CASSLAASGGASGGYTF.

The rearrangement uses TRBV19 and TRBJ2-3; D is unclear. Trimming cost V 4 bases and J 2 bases, with 7 bases left between them. This CDR3 is 13 amino acids long. Germline CDR1 and CDR2: LNHDA and SQIVND (reference sequence). The CDR3 here is CASSSSLTDTQYF. The CDR3 DNA reads as TGTGCCAGTAGTAGTAGCCTCACAGATACGCAGTATTTT.

This clone was recorded only once. The chain recombines TRBV7-8 with TRBJ1-1; a weak D match, TRBD1 (5 bases). CDR3 length: 15 amino acids. Germline V gene sequence: CDR1 SGHVS, CDR2 FQNEAQ. The V end lost 2 bases, the J end lost 2 bases, and 12 bases lay between the germline ends. CDR3 loop: CASSLTEGPNTEAFF. The CDR3 region has the DNA TGTGCCAGCAGCTTAACGGAGGGGCCCAACACTGAAGCTTTCTTT.

The J gene is TRBJ2-1, the V gene TRBV7-6, with 9 positions matching TRBD1. From germline, CDR1 is SGHVS and CDR2 FNYEAQ. V dropped 5 bases and J dropped 1; count of bases not matched to a gene: 6. The CDR3 is made up of 16 amino acids. CDR3 region: CASSPRGQGSYNEQFF. The CDR3 bases are TGTGCCAGCAGCCCCCGGGGACAGGGTTCCTACAATGAGCAGTTCTTC.

DNA for the CDR3: TGTGCCAGCAGCGACGGGGGAAGGGCGGGAAGGTACAATGAGCAGTTCTTC. This codes for CASSDGGRAGRYNEQFF. The chain links TRBV28 to TRBJ2-1; the D gene is possibly TRBD2 (6 bases). Deletions cut 6 bases from V and 4 bases from J, with 22 bases between. The CDR3 is 17 residues long. CDR1 is MDHEN, CDR2 SYDVKM, per germline.

The chain recombines TRBV5-4 with TRBJ1-2; 8 nucleotides align to TRBD1. From germline, CDR1 is SGHNT and CDR2 YYREEE (reference sequence). CDR3 length equals 16 residues. V lost 1 base, J lost 8 bases, and 13 bases stayed unmatched. CDR3 sequence reads: CASSLFDAGGAWGYTF. The CDR3 DNA reads TGTGCCAGCAGCTTGTTTGATGCAGGGGGCGCGTGGGGCTACACCTTC.

The J gene is TRBJ1-4, the V gene TRBV19; 8 nucleotides match TRBD1. Germline trimming cut 3 bases from V and 5 bases from J; bases unmatched to any gene: 8. This CDR3 is built from 16 residues. Germline CDR1 reads LNHDA; CDR2 reads SQIVND (reference sequence). Written as DNA, the CDR3 is TGTGCCAGTAGTATTGGCAGGGGGCAAATCAATGAAAAACTGTTTTTT. Protein: CASSIGRGQINEKLFF.

The chain employs TRBV6-5 and TRBJ2-3; 9 positions match TRBD2. From germline, CDR1 is MNHEY and CDR2 SVGAGI. Trimming cost V 1 base and J 6 bases; bases outside gene matches: 8. The CDR3 consists of 16 residues. CDR3 DNA sequence: TGTGCCAGCAGTTACTACGCCCAAGCGGGGGGTGATACGCAGTATTTT. It encodes CASSYYAQAGGDTQYF.

The chain joins TRBV19 to TRBJ1-5; TRBD1 aligns across 8 bases. Germline lookup yields CDR1 LNHDA and CDR2 SQIVND (reference sequence). The CDR3 extends over 12 amino acids. J gave up 5 bases and V 8 bases, and 2 bases lay outside the gene matches. DNA of the CDR3: TGTGCCAGTGACAGGGGATATCAGCCCCAGCATTTT. Protein: CASDRGYQPQHF.

The rearrangement links TRBV6-5 to TRBJ2-2; TRBD2 matches 7 bases. CDR1 is MNHEY and CDR2 is SVGAGI in the germline V gene. With V trimmed by 6 bases and J by 6 bases, 1 base remained unmatched. The CDR3 sequence is 12 residues long. CDR3 DNA sequence: TGTGCCAGCAGGGGAGGGCCCGGGGAGCTGTTTTTT. Residues: CASRGGPGELFF.

The CDR3 nucleotides read TGTGCCAGCTCTTCACAGGGGCCTAAAGTGGGCGAGCAGTACTTC. Protein: CASSSQGPKVGEQYF. The gene calls are TRBV18 and TRBJ2-7, with 7 bases that match TRBD1. The germline V gene encodes CDR1 KGHSH and CDR2 LQKENI. This CDR3 is built from 15 residues. V shed 6 bases, J shed 6 bases, and the junction held 14 bases outside the gene matches.

The chain links TRBV9 to TRBJ1-1, with 9 bases lining up with TRBD1. Germline V gives CDR1 SGDLS, CDR2 YYNGEE. Losses at the gene ends were 2 bases for V and 7 bases for J; bases not matched to a gene: 6. The CDR3 covers 14 residues. The CDR3 is CASSVGTGRIEAFF. The CDR3 DNA is TGTGCCAGCAGCGTCGGGACAGGGAGAATTGAAGCTTTCTTT.

This clone was observed a single time. The chain combines TRBV4-1 with TRBJ2-7; 9 bases line up with TRBD2. The length of the CDR3 is 14 residues. CDR1 is MGHRA, CDR2 YSYEKL, per germline. With 4 bases clipped from V and 3 bases from J, the junction kept 4 bases outside the gene matches. The CDR3 sequence: CASSPQRGDYEQYF. The DNA of the CDR3 is TGCGCCAGCAGCCCCCAGCGGGGGGACTACGAGCAGTACTTC.